The following is a T cell receptor (beta chain) sequence with its context. What it binds is not known. Generated by immunoSEQ multiplex PCR, the TCRdb table keeps only in-frame clones and is missing some. The sample shows more than 140,000 clones, over 80% of them seen only once. This entry belongs to a study of radiation and T cells in renal cell carcinoma. Study at large: Nephrectomy followed 15 Gy stereotactic body radiation by 4 weeks.

Time point: baseline pretreatment blood. As to treatment: 15 Gy SBRT to primary tumor, nephrectomy 4 weeks later. Blood was sampled at baseline, 2 weeks and 4 weeks after SBRT. General study points: From baseline, blood top tumor clonotypes peaked at 2 weeks post-radiation. Baseline intratumoral clonotype presence is unknown without pretreatment biopsies.

Germline values: CDR1 SNHLY, CDR2 FYNNEI. This CDR3 region has 13 residues. The J segment lost 4 bases and the V segment lost 6 bases, leaving 1 base of the junction unmatched. The sample here was blood, taken from a patient whose treatment included radiotherapy and nephrectomy. This receptor was taken from a woman aged 50 to 60 with renal cell carcinoma. V gene TRBV2 combines with J gene TRBJ1-4, with 8 positions matching TRBD1. The CDR3 loop reads CASRGQVNEKLFF. The CDR3, as DNA: TGTGCCAGCAGGGGACAGGTTAATGAAAAACTGTTTTTT.